The 6 T cell receptor beta chains below all came from one sample that was sequenced in a study of cytomegalovirus exposure and HLA in healthy donors. Both 60 Vbeta primers and 13 Jbeta primers went into the PCR. The repertoire was sequenced with immunoSEQ multiplex PCR; TCRdb's copy has only in-frame clones and lacks some. The table shows 150,000 to 180,000 clones, with over 65% occurring only once. Sequenced sample: PBMCs. These receptor sequences come from a woman in her 40s in good health and CMV-seronegative.

The V gene is TRBV11-3, the J gene TRBJ1-1, with D tentatively TRBD1 (6 bases). Germline V gene lookup returns CDR1 SGHNT and CDR2 YENEEA. V lost 3 bases, J lost 3 bases, and 14 bases lay in between. The CDR3 contains 15 residues. This CDR3 reads CASSFQTGWDTEAFF. The CDR3 region has the DNA TGTGCCAGCAGCTTCCAGACAGGTTGGGACACTGAAGCTTTCTTT.

V gene TRBV6-1 combines with J gene TRBJ2-7; D unclear. Germline lookup yields CDR1 MNHNS and CDR2 SASEGT. The CDR3 contains 15 residues. Trimming took off 2 bases at V and 3 bases at J, with 14 bases between the two ends. CDR3 sequence (DNA): TGTGCCAGCAGTGAATTAAGCGCGAACCACTACGAGCAGTACTTC. It specifies CASSELSANHYEQYF.

This clone occurred a few times. The CDR3, as DNA: TGCGCCAGCAGCTACAACGGGGGGGCTGGCAATGAGCAGTTCTTC. It yields the protein CASSYNGGAGNEQFF. The genes are TRBV5-1 and TRBJ2-1, with 8 nucleotides matching TRBD2. The ends lost 3 bases at V and 6 bases at J; junction bases unmatched: 8. The CDR3 has 15 residues. The V gene's germline CDR1 is SGHRS and CDR2 YFSETQ.

The V call is TRBV2, the J call TRBJ2-5, with 9 nucleotides matching TRBD1. CDR1 is SNHLY and CDR2 is FYNNEI in the germline V gene. V was clipped by 6 bases and J by 4 bases; unmatched bases: 6. This CDR3 is built from 14 residues. CDR3 loop: CASSLQGAGETQYF. The CDR3 DNA is TGTGCCAGCAGCTTACAGGGGGCTGGAGAGACCCAGTACTTC.

The chain joins TRBV28 to TRBJ2-3; possible D gene TRBD2, 6 bases. V lost 8 bases and J lost 4, with 19 bases in between. The CDR3 is 15 amino acids. Germline assignment: CDR1 MDHEN and CDR2 SYDVKM. CDR3 in DNA: TGTGCCAGCGTCCGTGGAGGGCCGGGGGCAGATACGCAGTATTTT. This codes for CASVRGGPGADTQYF.

The rearrangement joins TRBV27 to TRBJ2-7; D remains unclear. Germline V lookup: CDR1 MNHEY, CDR2 SMNVEV (reference sequence). Trimming stripped 5 bases from V and 3 bases from J, with 11 bases between. The CDR3 has 13 amino acids. As DNA, the CDR3 is TGTGCCAGCAGTCTCCTTAGTGGCTACGAGCAGTACTTC. Its translation is CASSLLSGYEQYF.